This TCR beta chain was retrieved from a study of monozygotic twins with inflammatory bowel disease. Study-level findings and limits: IBD patients carried less diverse TCRbeta repertoires (inverse Simpson) than healthy co-twins.

This CDR3 comprises 13 residues. Germline lookup yields CDR1 MDHEN and CDR2 SYDVKM. Note on this clonotype: Its target is not known.

From roughly 3,300 ng of total RNA, each TCR library was prepared. Each of TCRalpha and TCRbeta cDNA went through two nested PCRs, lasting 16 and 9 cycles. TCRdb re-analyzed the 5' RACE reads; it lists each CDR3 protein once, without DNA. The record lists around 99,000 distinct CDR3 sequences, of which the ten most abundant hold around 12%. Per donor there was one draw, yielding a blood sample of under 3 ml. This sequence originates from a human donor with ulcerative colitis or Crohn's disease, or a healthy co-twin of an affected twin (not recorded which). The sequenced sample consisted of blood. The V gene is TRBV28, the J gene TRBJ1-3. CDR3 sequence reads: CASSLGRINTIYF.